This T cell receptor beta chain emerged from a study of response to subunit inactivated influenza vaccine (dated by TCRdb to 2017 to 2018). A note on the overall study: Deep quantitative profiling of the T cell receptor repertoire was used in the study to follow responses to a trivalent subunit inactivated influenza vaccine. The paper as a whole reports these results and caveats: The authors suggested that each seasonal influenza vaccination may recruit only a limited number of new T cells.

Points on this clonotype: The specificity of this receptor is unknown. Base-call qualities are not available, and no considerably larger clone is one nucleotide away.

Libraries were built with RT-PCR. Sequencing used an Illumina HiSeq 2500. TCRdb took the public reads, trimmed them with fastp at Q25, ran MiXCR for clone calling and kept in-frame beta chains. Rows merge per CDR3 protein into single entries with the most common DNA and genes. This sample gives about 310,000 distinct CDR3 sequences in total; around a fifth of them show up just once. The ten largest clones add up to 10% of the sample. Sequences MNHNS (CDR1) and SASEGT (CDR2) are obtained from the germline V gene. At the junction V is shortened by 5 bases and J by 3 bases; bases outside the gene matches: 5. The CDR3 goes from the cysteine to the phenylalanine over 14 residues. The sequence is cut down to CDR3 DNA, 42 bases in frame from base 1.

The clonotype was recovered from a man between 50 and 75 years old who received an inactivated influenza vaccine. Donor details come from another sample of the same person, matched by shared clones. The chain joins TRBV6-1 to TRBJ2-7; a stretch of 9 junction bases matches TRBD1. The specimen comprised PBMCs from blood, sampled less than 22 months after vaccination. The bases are TGTGCCAGCAGTAGGACAGGGGTGGGCTACGAGCAGTACTTC. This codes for CASSRTGVGYEQYF.